Shown below are 7 T cell receptor beta chains from a single sample sequenced in a study of blood T cell repertoires in COVID-19. Clones were sequenced by immunoSEQ multiplex PCR, and TCRdb holds only the in-frame ones, with some missing. The sample yields 6,000 to 8,500 clones, more than 75% seen once. The specimen sequenced was peripheral blood. The receptors stem from a woman in her fifties or sixties with active COVID-19.

V and J are TRBV11-1 and TRBJ2-5; TRBD2 aligns across 11 bases. CDR3 length: 15 amino acids. V shed 5 bases, J shed 4 bases, and the junction held 6 bases outside the gene matches. Looked up from germline, CDR1 is SGHAT and CDR2 is FQDESV (reference sequence). In DNA form, the CDR3 reads TGTGCCAGCAGCGCGGGACTAGCGGAGGTAGAGACCCAGTACTTC. This sequence encodes CASSAGLAEVETQYF.

The chain is built from TRBV10-3 and TRBJ2-2; 9 nucleotides line up with TRBD1. Germline V CDR1 and CDR2: ENHRY, SYGVKD. V trimming: 10 bases; J trimming: 7 bases; junction bases outside the gene matches: 13. The CDR3 is 15 amino acids. The CDR3 is CASDRGTLGGGELFF. DNA of the CDR3: TGTGCCAGCGACAGGGGGACCTTAGGCGGCGGGGAGCTGTTTTTT.

The chain joins TRBV30 to TRBJ1-1, with D possibly being TRBD1 (5 bases). From germline, CDR1 is GTSNPN and CDR2 SVGIG (reference sequence). This CDR3 is built from 14 residues. The V end lost 7 bases, the J end lost 1 base, and 16 bases lay between the germline ends. The DNA for the CDR3 is TGTGCCTTTCATAAGGACACACCGAACACTGAAGCTTTCTTT. This sequence encodes CAFHKDTPNTEAFF.

The J gene is TRBJ1-2, the V gene TRBV28; D is uncertain. Germline CDR1 and CDR2: MDHEN and SYDVKM. The CDR3 totals 15 residues. Trimming removed 5 bases from V and 0 bases from J, with 13 bases in between. DNA for the CDR3: TGTGCCAGCAGTCCGCTACTTCATGCTAACTATGGCTACACCTTC. Translated: CASSPLLHANYGYTF.

V and J are TRBV5-1 and TRBJ2-2; possible D gene TRBD2, 5 bases. Per germline, CDR1 SGHRS and CDR2 YFSETQ. This CDR3 spans 15 amino acids. With 4 bases removed from V and 7 bases from J, the gap between germline ends came to 17 bases. CDR3 nucleotides: TGCGCCAGCAGCCCCGCCGGGATAGCCGGCGGGGAGCTGTTTTTT. It is translated as CASSPAGIAGGELFF.

The chain employs TRBV29-1 and TRBJ1-2; TRBD1 is a possible D gene (6 bases). Between the trimmed V and J ends, which lost 6 bases and 5 bases, there was a span of 16 bases. The CDR3 is 13 residues long. The germline gives CDR1 SQVTM, CDR2 ANQGSEA. The CDR3 is CSVPGTIKYGYTF. The CDR3 coding sequence is TGCAGCGTGCCCGGGACAATCAAGTATGGCTACACCTTC.

The rearrangement uses TRBV7-2 and TRBJ1-2; D is undetermined. The germline gives CDR1 SGHTA, CDR2 FQGNSA. Trimming pared 5 bases from V and 4 bases from J, leaving 14 bases between. The CDR3 spans 14 residues. CDR3 in DNA: TGTGCCAGCAGCCGCGGAGGAGAAGTCTATGGCTACACCTTC. It codes for CASSRGGEVYGYTF.